This T cell receptor beta chain stems from a study of cytomegalovirus exposure and HLA in healthy donors. V trimming: 3 bases; J trimming: 4 bases; junction bases outside the gene matches: 8. CDR1 and CDR2 from the germline V gene are MNHEY and SMNVEV (reference sequence). CDR3 length equals 17 residues. Primers included in the PCR were 60 Vbeta and 13 Jbeta primers. TCRdb's copy holds only in-frame clones and misses some; the assay was immunoSEQ multiplex PCR. Of some 130,000 clones detected, approximately 75% appear once; the ten largest clones hold approximately 4%. As for the donors, each was a healthy bone marrow donor.

Sequenced material: PBMCs. The chain recombines TRBV27 with TRBJ2-1; 11 nucleotides line up with TRBD2. The clonotype was recovered from a man aged 45-60 years in good health and CMV-seropositive. Written as DNA, the CDR3 is TGTGCCAGCAGTTTTTTCCCTAGCGGGGGGCGATACAATGAGCAGTTCTTC. Translated: CASSFFPSGGRYNEQFF.